This T cell receptor beta chain was captured by sequencing in a study of shared clonotypes between healthy human individuals. Germline lookup yields CDR1 SGHNT and CDR2 YYREEE (reference sequence). The CDR3 runs 13 residues. The V and J ends lost 2 bases and 10 bases, in that order; junction bases with no gene match: 4. The protocol was immunoSEQ multiplex PCR, while the TCRdb copy is restricted to in-frame clones and leaves out a portion. The table includes 2.5 million or so clones, approximately 92% detected once. The gene calls are TRBV5-4 and TRBJ2-1, with TRBD1 matching 9 bases. This receptor was taken from a man aged 18 to 29 in good health. Sample: naive CD4+ T cells sorted from blood. Subset described: CD45RA+ positively selected. This chain's CDR3 is CASSLQGAWEQFF. For the CDR3, the DNA is TGTGCCAGCAGCTTACAGGGGGCGTGGGAGCAGTTCTTC.